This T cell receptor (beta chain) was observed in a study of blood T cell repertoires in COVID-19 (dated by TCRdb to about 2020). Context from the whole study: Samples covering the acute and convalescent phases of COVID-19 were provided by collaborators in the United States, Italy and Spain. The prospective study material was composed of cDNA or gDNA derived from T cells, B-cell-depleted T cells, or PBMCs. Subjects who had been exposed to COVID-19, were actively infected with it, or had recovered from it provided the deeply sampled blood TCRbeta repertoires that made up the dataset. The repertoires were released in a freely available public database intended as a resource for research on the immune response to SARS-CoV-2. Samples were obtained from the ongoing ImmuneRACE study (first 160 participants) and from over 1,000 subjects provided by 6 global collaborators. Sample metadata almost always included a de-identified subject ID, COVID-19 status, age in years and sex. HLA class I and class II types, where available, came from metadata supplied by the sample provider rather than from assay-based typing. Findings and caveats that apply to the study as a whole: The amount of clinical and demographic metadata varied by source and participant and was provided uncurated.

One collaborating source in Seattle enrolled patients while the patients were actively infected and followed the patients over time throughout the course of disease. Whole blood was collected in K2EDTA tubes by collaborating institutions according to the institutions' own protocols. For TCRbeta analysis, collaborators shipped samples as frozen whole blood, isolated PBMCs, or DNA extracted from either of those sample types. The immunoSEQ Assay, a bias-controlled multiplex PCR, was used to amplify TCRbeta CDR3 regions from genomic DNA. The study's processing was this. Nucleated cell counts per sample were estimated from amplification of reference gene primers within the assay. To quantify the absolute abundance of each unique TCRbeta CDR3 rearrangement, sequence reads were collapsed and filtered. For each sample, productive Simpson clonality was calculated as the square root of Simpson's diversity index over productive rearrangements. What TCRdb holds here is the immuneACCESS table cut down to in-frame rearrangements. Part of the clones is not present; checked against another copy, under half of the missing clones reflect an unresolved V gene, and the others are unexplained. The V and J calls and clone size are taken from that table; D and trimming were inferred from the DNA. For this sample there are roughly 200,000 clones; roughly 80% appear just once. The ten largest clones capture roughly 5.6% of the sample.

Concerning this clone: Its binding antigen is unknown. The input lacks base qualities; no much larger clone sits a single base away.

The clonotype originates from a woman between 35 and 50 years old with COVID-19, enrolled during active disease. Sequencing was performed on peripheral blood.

The DNA sequence follows: TGTGCCACCAGTGATCCGGGACTAGCGACCCACACCGGGGAGCTGTTTTTT. It is translated as CATSDPGLATHTGELFF. The rearranged chain carries TRBV24-1 and TRBJ2-2, and TRBD2 matches 10 of the central bases. From the cysteine through the phenylalanine, the CDR3 covers 17 amino acids. The retained sequence is limited to the CDR3, 51 bases, with the frame set at the first base. Here V drops 3 bases and J drops 3 bases, and the junction holds 6 bases not matched to any gene. The germline V gene specifies KGHDR as CDR1 and SFDVKD as CDR2.